The clone carrying this T cell receptor (beta chain) appeared a few times. The sample comes from a study of T cells in Graves' hyperthyroidism and ophthalmopathy. Using RNA transcripts as the source, TCR beta CDR3 regions were amplified. HTBI primers were employed in a first-round RT-PCR of the TCR CDR3. TCRdb itself ran the multiplex PCR reads through MiXCR, one entry per CDR3 protein. The data contain about 250,000 distinct CDR3 sequences, 13% to 15% of them singletons. Clinical symptoms, serum thyroxine, TRAb, thyroid ultrasound and orbital computed tomography established diagnosis. The sample of blood was obtained at first hyperthyroidism diagnosis (before any ophthalmopathy symptoms). V lost 6 bases, J lost 0 bases, and 9 bases stayed unmatched. Germline CDR1 and CDR2: KGHSH and LQKENI. This CDR3 is built from 17 residues.

The clonotype originates from a woman in her 50s with Graves' hyperthyroidism that later progressed to Graves' ophthalmopathy. The gene calls are TRBV18 and TRBJ2-3; 10 bases map to TRBD2. The sequenced sample was blood. The CDR3 bases are TGTGCCAGCTCGTTAGCGGGAGGAGGAACTAGCACAGATACGCAGTATTTT. It yields the protein CASSLAGGGTSTDTQYF.